The next 12 T cell receptor beta chains were all read from a single sample in a study of blood T cell repertoires in COVID-19. TCRdb's table, derived via immunoSEQ multiplex PCR, lists solely in-frame clones and lacks some. The sample has around 280,000 clones; just under 85% are singletons. The sample was peripheral blood. These receptors were taken from a woman between 50 and 59 years old with active or convalescent COVID-19.

The chain recombines TRBV7-2 with TRBJ2-7; TRBD2 is a possible D gene (6 bases). Trimming removed 7 bases at V and 1 base at J, with 11 bases between. Germline-derived CDR1 and CDR2 are SGHTA and FQGNSA. The length of the CDR3 is 13 residues. This chain's CDR3 is CASTSSVSYEQYF. CDR3 nucleotide sequence: TGTGCCAGCACTTCTAGCGTTTCCTACGAGCAGTACTTC.

The genes are TRBV7-9 and TRBJ1-2, with no clear D. The CDR3 is 13 residues long. V gave up 3 bases and J gave up 4 bases, with 9 bases separating them. The germline V gene encodes CDR1 SEHNR and CDR2 FQNEAQ (reference sequence). The CDR3 sequence is CASSFTSSYGYTF. In nucleotides, the CDR3 is TGTGCCAGCAGCTTTACCTCTAGCTATGGCTACACCTTC.

CDR3 DNA sequence: TGCGCCAGCAGCGCCGGACTAGCGGGAGGTCTCTACGAGCAGTACTTC. Amino acid sequence: CASSAGLAGGLYEQYF. The V and J genes are TRBV5-1 and TRBJ2-7; 14 nucleotides align to TRBD2. The CDR3 sequence is 16 residues long. CDR1 and CDR2 (germline): SGHRS, YFSETQ. J lost 3 bases, V lost 4 bases, and 6 bases had no gene match.

The V gene is TRBV9, the J gene TRBJ1-4; a possible D gene is TRBD1 (5 bases). Germline CDR1 SGDLS, CDR2 YYNGEE. The CDR3 sequence is 16 residues long. V was shortened by 2 bases and J by 0 bases, with 11 bases between the two germline ends. CDR3 nucleotides: TGTGCCAGCAGCGTCCGCTCCAGGGCAACTAATGAAAAACTGTTTTTT. This translates into CASSVRSRATNEKLFF.

With respect to this clone: The sample contains more than one DNA sequence encoding this CDR3. The rearrangement joins TRBV7-9 to TRBJ1-2, with 10 bases fitting TRBD1. The CDR3 runs to 14 residues. V trimming: 4 bases; J trimming: 7 bases; junction bases outside the gene matches: 6. Germline CDR1 is SEHNR and CDR2 is FQNEAQ (reference sequence). CDR3 sequence (DNA): TGTGCCAGCAGCTCACCGGGACAGGGGTTTGGCTACACCTTC. Residues: CASSSPGQGFGYTF.

This chain uses TRBV15 with TRBJ1-1; D gene ambiguous. This CDR3 contains 12 residues. Germline V gene data show CDR1 as LNHNV and CDR2 as YYDKDF (reference sequence). Trimming took off 5 bases at V and 4 bases at J, with 8 bases between the two ends. The CDR3 spells CATSGWSTEAFF. As DNA, the CDR3 is TGTGCCACCAGCGGGTGGAGCACTGAAGCTTTCTTT.

A single count supports this clone. V is TRBV9 and J is TRBJ2-7; 11 nucleotides line up with TRBD2. There are 15 residues in the CDR3. The V gene end was trimmed by 4 bases and the J gene end by 4 bases; junction bases not matched to a gene: 7. CDR1 and CDR2 (germline): SGDLS, YYNGEE. CDR3 region: CASSPQGLADYEQYF. The CDR3 bases are TGTGCCAGCAGCCCCCAGGGACTAGCGGATTACGAGCAGTACTTC.

The chain couples TRBV10-3 to TRBJ1-1, with D possibly matching TRBD1 (6 bases). The CDR3 extends over 15 amino acids. Trimming pared 2 bases from V and 5 bases from J, leaving 15 bases between. The V gene's germline CDR1 is ENHRY and CDR2 SYGVKD. DNA for the CDR3: TGTGCCATCAGTGAGGGGGCCCCAGGGGTGACTGAAGCTTTCTTT. This translates into CAISEGAPGVTEAFF.

This chain connects TRBV5-4 to TRBJ2-5; TRBD2 matches 9 bases. The CDR3 has 16 residues. Germline V gives CDR1 SGHNT, CDR2 YYREEE (reference sequence). V lost 0 bases and J lost 5; bases outside the gene matches: 8. In DNA, the CDR3 is TGTGCCAGCAGCTTGGATTTAGCGGGAGAGAGGGAGACCCAGTACTTC. Protein product: CASSLDLAGERETQYF.

The chain has TRBV5-1 and TRBJ1-1; no firm D call. CDR3 length: 16 residues. Trimming pared 2 bases from V and 3 bases from J, leaving 17 bases between. The germline V gene encodes CDR1 SGHRS and CDR2 YFSETQ. CDR3 in DNA: TGCGCCAGCAGCTTCGCGGGTGGTCCCTATGACACTGAAGCTTTCTTT. Its protein is CASSFAGGPYDTEAFF.

The chain couples TRBV14 to TRBJ2-4, with D perhaps TRBD2 (5 bases). Trimming cost V 2 bases and J 1 base, with 6 bases left between them. The CDR3 has 14 amino acids. In germline, CDR1 is SGHDN, CDR2 FVKESK. The CDR3 sequence is CASSQPGAKNIQYF. CDR3 nucleotide sequence: TGTGCCAGCAGCCAACCGGGGGCCAAAAACATTCAGTACTTC.

A few counts support this clone. The chain combines TRBV5-1 with TRBJ2-3, with TRBD2 identical over 8 bases. This CDR3 comprises 14 residues. V shed 6 bases and J 0 bases; nucleotides not matched to a gene: 3. Germline CDR1 reads SGHRS; CDR2 reads YFSETQ. CDR3 amino acids: CASTRGGSTDTQYF. The DNA for the CDR3 is TGCGCCAGCACCCGCGGGGGGAGCACAGATACGCAGTATTTT.